A single sample gave rise to the 23 T cell receptor beta chains below, sequenced in a study of blood T cell repertoires in COVID-19. Measured with immunoSEQ multiplex PCR; TCRdb has only the in-frame clones, and not every one. The table lists roughly 180,000 clones, about 85% of them singletons. Source material: peripheral blood. The receptors originated from a woman in her forties or fifties with COVID-19, enrolled during active disease.

The chain uses TRBV4-3 and TRBJ1-2; no reliable D call. Trimming left V 2 bases short and J 4 bases short, with 17 bases between. Per the germline V gene, CDR1 is LGHNA and CDR2 is YSLEER. The length of the CDR3 is 16 residues. DNA of the CDR3: TGCGCCAGCAGCCAAATCGAGCAAAAACCCCTCTATGGCTACACCTTC. The encoded protein is CASSQIEQKPLYGYTF.

This clone appeared a single time. The chain links TRBV6-5 to TRBJ1-2; D may be TRBD1 (6 bases). Looked up from germline, CDR1 is MNHEY and CDR2 is SVGAGI. Trimming stripped 8 bases from V and 7 bases from J, with 23 bases between. The CDR3 loop spans 15 amino acids. The CDR3 nucleotides read TGTGCCAGCGGACCGACCGAAAGAACAGGGTTTGGCTACACCTTC. Protein: CASGPTERTGFGYTF.

The rearrangement uses TRBV6-2 or TRBV6-3 and TRBJ2-1; tentative D call: TRBD2 (6 bases). In germline, CDR1 is MNHEY, CDR2 SVGEGT. The CDR3 length is 13 residues. Trimming stripped 4 bases from V and 9 bases from J, with 13 bases between. CDR3 coding DNA: TGTGCCAGCAGTTCCCGCCGGGGGACTGAGCAGTTCTTC. The encoded protein is CASSSRRGTEQFF.

The chain employs TRBV7-9 and TRBJ1-1; D is possibly TRBD1 (6 bases). Per the germline V gene, CDR1 is SEHNR and CDR2 is FQNEAQ (reference sequence). The CDR3 covers 18 residues. The V end lost 0 bases, the J end lost 5 bases, and 22 bases lay between the germline ends. The CDR3 DNA follows: TGTGCCAGCAGCTTAGCGGCTGGAGGGGGGGACGGGTTTACTGAAGCTTTCTTT. As protein: CASSLAAGGGDGFTEAFF.

This chain connects TRBV7-9 to TRBJ2-7; 7 nucleotides align to TRBD1. This CDR3 is 14 amino acids long. Germline V gene lookup returns CDR1 SEHNR and CDR2 FQNEAQ (reference sequence). J lost 2 bases, V lost 5 bases, and 6 bases had no gene match. For the CDR3, the DNA is TGTGCCAGCAGCCCTACAGGGGTACCCTACGAGCAGTACTTC. Its translation is CASSPTGVPYEQYF.

This clone was counted between two and nine times. V usage is TRBV19 and J usage is TRBJ1-4; D is ambiguous. V lost 5 bases, J lost 3 bases, and 10 bases lay in between. The V gene's germline CDR1 is LNHDA and CDR2 SQIVND (reference sequence). This CDR3 is built from 14 residues. Here the CDR3 reads CASSGTASNEKLFF. The CDR3 nucleotides read TGTGCCAGTAGTGGTACAGCCTCTAATGAAAAACTGTTTTTT.

This chain joins TRBV11-3 and TRBJ2-5; D ambiguous. Germline loops: CDR1 SGHNT, CDR2 YENEEA. This CDR3 spans 11 amino acids. The V end lost 7 bases, the J end lost 0 bases, and 3 bases lay between the germline ends. CDR3 nucleotides: TGTGCCAGCACCGACCAAGAGACCCAGTACTTC. Protein product: CASTDQETQYF.

This CDR3 is CASSSDRAYKNIQYF. The CDR3 region has the DNA TGTGCCAGCAGCTCCGACAGGGCTTACAAAAACATTCAGTACTTC. V is TRBV11-3 and J is TRBJ2-4, with 7 bases fitting TRBD1. Germline V CDR1 and CDR2: SGHNT, YENEEA. Losses at the gene ends were 4 bases for V and 3 bases for J; bases not matched to a gene: 6. CDR3 length: 15 residues.

This chain connects TRBV10-3 to TRBJ2-7, with D maybe TRBD1 (6 bases). The CDR3 sequence is 14 residues long. Trimming removed 6 bases at V and 4 bases at J, with 16 bases between. Germline V gene data show CDR1 as ENHRY and CDR2 as SYGVKD. CDR3 DNA: TGTGCCATCAGCGGGGACAACCTAGGGTACGAGCAGTACTTC. This sequence encodes CAISGDNLGYEQYF.

In DNA, the CDR3 is TGTGCCAGCAGTTACACTAAGGACAGGACCCAAGAGACCCAGTACTTC. It translates to CASSYTKDRTQETQYF. V usage is TRBV6-2 or TRBV6-3 and J usage is TRBJ2-5, with TRBD1 matching over 7 bases. CDR1 and CDR2 (germline): MNHEY, SVGEGT. V trimming: 2 bases; J trimming: 1 base; junction bases outside the gene matches: 7. The CDR3 length is 16 residues.

The chain employs TRBV29-1 and TRBJ1-1; no definite D call. The CDR3 runs to 10 residues. Trimming shortened V by 6 bases and J by 5 bases, and 7 bases separated the two germline ends. Germline lookup yields CDR1 SQVTM and CDR2 ANQGSEA. In nucleotides, the CDR3 is TGCAGCGTCCTTAGTACTGAAGCTTTCTTT. This codes for CSVLSTEAFF. Full variable domain (remainder filled in from reference TRBV29-1 and TRBJ1-1): SAVISQKPSRDICQRGTSLTIQCQVDSQVTMMFWYRQQPGQSLTLIATANQGSEATYESGFVIDKFPISRPNLTFSTLTVSNMSPEDSSIYLCSVLSTEAFFGQGTRLTVV.

The chain uses TRBV7-9 and TRBJ2-3; TRBD1 might be the D (7 bases). Trimming stripped 7 bases from V and 3 bases from J, with 17 bases between. Per the germline V gene, CDR1 is SEHNR and CDR2 is FQNEAQ (reference sequence). The CDR3 spans 15 residues. The CDR3 bases are TGTGCCAGCACCCCGGAGGGGGCTATGACAGATACGCAGTATTTT. Translating it yields CASTPEGAMTDTQYF.

This clone appeared a single time. J is TRBJ2-2 and V is TRBV2, with 9 nucleotides matching TRBD1. V shed 5 bases, J shed 0 bases, and the junction held 4 bases outside the gene matches. This CDR3 spans 16 amino acids. Germline CDR1 reads SNHLY; CDR2 reads FYNNEI. The chain's CDR3 is CASSFTGGPNTGELFF. The CDR3 DNA sequence: TGTGCCAGCAGTTTCACAGGGGGCCCGAACACCGGGGAGCTGTTTTTT.

V usage is TRBV4-1 and J usage is TRBJ2-7, with 8 positions matching TRBD1. The V gene's germline CDR1 is MGHRA and CDR2 YSYEKL. The length of the CDR3 is 15 residues. Trimming cost V 6 bases and J 2 bases; bases outside gene matches: 9. CDR3 DNA: TGCGCCAGCAGTTTTACGGGACAGGTGACCTACGAGCAGTACTTC. It is translated as CASSFTGQVTYEQYF.

The CDR3 DNA reads TGCGCCAGCAGCCCGCTAGCGGGGGGGCCTTCCAATGAGCAGTTCTTC. Protein sequence: CASSPLAGGPSNEQFF. The chain combines TRBV5-1 with TRBJ2-1; TRBD2 matches at 12 bases. CDR3 length: 16 amino acids. V was pared by 4 bases and J by 6 bases, with 8 bases of the junction left unmatched. CDR1 and CDR2 from the germline V gene are SGHRS and YFSETQ.

This rearrangement joins TRBV5-6 to TRBJ2-1; a weak D match, TRBD1 (6 bases). Trimming pared 0 bases from V and 4 bases from J, leaving 11 bases between. This CDR3 has 15 residues. Per germline, CDR1 SGHDT and CDR2 YYEEEE. The CDR3 nucleotides read TGTGCCAGCAGCTTGGGTCAGGGGAGTTACAATGAGCAGTTCTTC. It specifies CASSLGQGSYNEQFF.

J is TRBJ2-2 and V is TRBV5-5; TRBD2 is a possible D gene (5 bases). CDR3 length: 15 amino acids. The ends were cut back, 4 bases at V and 4 bases at J, with 14 bases in the middle. CDR1 and CDR2 (germline): SGHKS, YYEKEE (reference sequence). This chain's CDR3 is CASSTRDFPTGELFF. The DNA for the CDR3 is TGTGCCAGCAGCACGAGGGATTTCCCCACCGGGGAGCTGTTTTTT.

This chain uses TRBV4-3 with TRBJ1-1; D may be TRBD1 (5 bases). The CDR3 contains 17 residues. Trimming pared 0 bases from V and 5 bases from J, leaving 19 bases between. In germline, CDR1 is LGHNA, CDR2 YSLEER. The CDR3 bases are TGCGCCAGCAGCCAAGACCCCCCCGGAGGGGTTAGGACTGAAGCTTTCTTT. Translation gives CASSQDPPGGVRTEAFF.

The CDR3 nucleotides are TGTGCCAGCAGCCCACAGGGAATCATGAACACTGAAGCTTTCTTT. This gives the protein CASSPQGIMNTEAFF. The chain has TRBV3-1 (or the pseudogene TRBV3-2) and TRBJ1-1; possible D gene TRBD1, 6 bases. This CDR3 is built from 15 residues. The germline CDR1 and CDR2 sequences are LGHDT and YNNKEL (reference sequence). The V end lost 4 bases, the J end lost 0 bases, and 12 bases lay between the germline ends.

The chain recombines TRBV6-5 with TRBJ2-1, with a weak D call TRBD2 (5 bases). V gave up 7 bases and J gave up 6 bases, with 10 bases separating them. This CDR3 region has 12 residues. CDR1 and CDR2 (germline): MNHEY, SVGAGI. Here the CDR3 DNA reads TGTGCCAGCAAAGCTAGCAGCAATGAGCAGTTCTTC. Its translation is CASKASSNEQFF.

This clone has only one observation. This chain uses TRBV30 with TRBJ1-1; possible D gene TRBD1, 5 bases. Looked up from germline, CDR1 is GTSNPN and CDR2 is SVGIG (reference sequence). Trimming shortened V by 2 bases and J by 5 bases, and 15 bases separated the two germline ends. This CDR3 region has 14 residues. CDR3: CAWSIWGVGTEAFF. The CDR3, as DNA: TGTGCCTGGAGTATCTGGGGGGTTGGAACTGAAGCTTTCTTT.

The chain recombines TRBV9 with TRBJ2-2; a weak D match, TRBD1 (6 bases). Germline CDR1 reads SGDLS; CDR2 reads YYNGEE. The V gene lost 0 bases and the J gene lost 5 bases, with 14 bases spanning the gap. This CDR3 is built from 16 residues. The CDR3 is CASSVGQDPKTGELFF. The CDR3 nucleotides are TGTGCCAGCAGCGTAGGACAGGACCCTAAGACCGGGGAGCTGTTTTTT. Drawing the rest from reference TRBV9 and TRBJ2-2, the complete variable domain is DSGVTQTPKHLITATGQRVTLRCSPRSGDLSVYWYQQSLDQGLQFLIQYYNGEERAKGNILERFSAQQFPDLHSELNLSSLELGDSALYFCASSVGQDPKTGELFFGEGSRLTVL.

Only one count was recorded for this clone. This chain joins TRBV4-3 and TRBJ2-2, with D perhaps matching TRBD1 (5 bases). This CDR3 region has 17 residues. Trimming cost V 0 bases and J 2 bases, with 13 bases left between them. The V gene's germline CDR1 is LGHNA and CDR2 YSLEER. The CDR3 reads CASSQDRGRVNTGELFF. The CDR3, as DNA: TGCGCCAGCAGCCAAGATAGAGGCAGGGTTAACACCGGGGAGCTGTTTTTT.